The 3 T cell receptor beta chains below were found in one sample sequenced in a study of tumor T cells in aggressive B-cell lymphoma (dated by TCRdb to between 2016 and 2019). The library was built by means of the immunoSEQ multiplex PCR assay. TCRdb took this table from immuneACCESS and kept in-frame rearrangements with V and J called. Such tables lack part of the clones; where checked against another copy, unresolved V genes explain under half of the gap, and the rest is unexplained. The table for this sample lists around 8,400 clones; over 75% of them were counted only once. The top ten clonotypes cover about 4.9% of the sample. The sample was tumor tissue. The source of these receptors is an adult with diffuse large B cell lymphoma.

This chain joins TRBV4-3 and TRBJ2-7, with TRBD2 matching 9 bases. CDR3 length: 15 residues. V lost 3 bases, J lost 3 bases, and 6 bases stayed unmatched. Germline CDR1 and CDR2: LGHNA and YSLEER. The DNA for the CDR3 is TGCGCCAGCAGCCATTGTGAGACTAGCGGCTACGAGCAGTACTTC. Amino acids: CASSHCETSGYEQYF.

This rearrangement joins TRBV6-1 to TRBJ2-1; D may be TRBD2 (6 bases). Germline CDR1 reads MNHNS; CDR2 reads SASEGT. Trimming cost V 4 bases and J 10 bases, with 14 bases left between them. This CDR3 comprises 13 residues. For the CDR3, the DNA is TGTGCCAGCAGTGGACCCGGGACTCGGGAGCAGTTCTTC. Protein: CASSGPGTREQFF.

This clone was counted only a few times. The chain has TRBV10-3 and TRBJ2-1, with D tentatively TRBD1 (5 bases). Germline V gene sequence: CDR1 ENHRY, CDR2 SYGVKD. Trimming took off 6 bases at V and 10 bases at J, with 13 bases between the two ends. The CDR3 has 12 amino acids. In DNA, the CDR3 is TGTGCCATCAGCCTTACAGGTGACGAGCAGTTCTTC. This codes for CAISLTGDEQFF.